Listed below are T cell receptor beta chains from one sample, sequenced in a study of T-cell memory formation after mild COVID-19. A single record per CDR3 protein comes from TCRdb applying MiXCR to the 5' RACE reads. The repertoire holds hundreds of thousands of distinct CDR3 sequences, with around 25% as singletons. The sample taken for sequencing was PBMCs or a T cell subset sorted from them (not recorded which). These receptors came from an adult woman who had mild COVID-19 (a few samples of this study predate the infection). Cell type and time point are not known. Each CDR3 is given with its conserved first and last residue. The D gene is left open where the match is weak. Size values are once, few and many counts, or a class for expanded clones, and some rows have none.

cdr3_length | d_call | j_call | v_call | clone_size | cdr3_aa | cdr3_nt
13 | NA | TRBJ1-5 | TRBV7-9 | few | CASSFAVNQPQHF | TGTGCCAGCAGCTTTGCTGTGAATCAGCCCCAGCATTTT
14 | NA | TRBJ2-1 | TRBV12-3/TRBV12-4 | few | CASSSGSPGNEQFF | TGTGCCAGCAGCTCAGGGTCCCCGGGGAATGAGCAGTTCTTC
12 | NA | TRBJ2-3 | TRBV7-3 | few | CASSLKPGVKYF | TGTGCCAGCAGCCTAAAGCCGGGAGTTAAGTATTTT
16 | NA | TRBJ2-3 | TRBV20-1 | few | CSARAGSGGFTDTQYF | TGCAGTGCTAGAGCCGGGTCGGGCGGATTCACAGATACGCAGTATTTT
13 | NA | TRBJ2-1 | TRBV24-1 | NA | CATSGGSQNEQFF | TGTGCCACCTCCGGTGGAAGCCAAAATGAGCAGTTCTTC
14 | NA | TRBJ2-1 | TRBV7-8 | once | CASSLRRPPGEQFF | TGTGCCAGCAGCTTACGCAGGCCCCCCGGTGAGCAGTTCTTC
17 | TRBD2 | TRBJ2-2 | TRBV20-1 | NA | CSARGWSTSGNTGELFF | TGCAGTGCCCGAGGTTGGTCGACTAGCGGGAACACCGGGGAGCTGTTTTTT
17 | TRBD1 | TRBJ1-2 | TRBV4-1 | NA | CASSQPRGQGESGGYTF | TGCGCCAGCAGCCAACCCCGTGGACAGGGGGAATCTGGTGGCTACACCTTC
17 | TRBD2 | TRBJ2-3 | TRBV29-1 | NA | CSVDKGTSGGSTDTQYF | TGCAGCGTCGACAAGGGGACTAGCGGGGGTTCCACAGATACGCAGTATTTT
16 | NA | TRBJ1-3 | TRBV18 | few | CASSPTGGPSGNTIYF | TGTGCCAGCTCACCCACCGGGGGCCCCTCTGGAAACACCATATATTTT
16 | NA | TRBJ1-5 | TRBV7-2 | NA | CASSLAGAGNNQPQHF | TGTGCCAGCAGCTTAGCAGGGGCAGGAAACAATCAGCCCCAGCATTTT
13 | NA | TRBJ2-7 | TRBV7-9 | NA | CASSYPASYEQYF | TGTGCCAGCAGCTACCCCGCATCCTACGAGCAGTACTTC
16 | NA | TRBJ2-7 | TRBV3-1 | NA | CASSQDWGGAWNEQYF | TGTGCCAGCAGCCAAGATTGGGGGGGCGCTTGGAACGAGCAGTACTTC
14 | TRBD1 | TRBJ2-3 | TRBV7-8 | NA | CASSMTGPQGTQYF | TGTGCCAGCAGCATGACAGGGCCTCAGGGTACGCAGTATTTT
14 | TRBD1 | TRBJ1-3 | TRBV7-9 | few | CASSFRDRGNTIYF | TGTGCCAGCAGCTTCCGGGACAGGGGAAACACCATATATTTT
14 | TRBD1 | TRBJ2-5 | TRBV24-1 | few | CATSDPDREETQYF | TGTGCCACCAGTGACCCGGACAGGGAAGAGACCCAGTACTTC
11 | NA | TRBJ2-7 | TRBV7-2 | many | CASSLSYEQYF | TGTGCCAGCAGCTTATCGTACGAGCAGTACTTC
12 | NA | TRBJ2-3 | TRBV5-1 | few | CASSHPADTQYF | TGCGCCAGCAGCCACCCGGCAGATACGCAGTATTTT
13 | NA | TRBJ2-7 | TRBV7-3 | NA | CASSGSPGVEQYF | TGTGCCAGCAGCGGATCCCCCGGAGTCGAGCAGTACTTC
15 | NA | TRBJ2-5 | TRBV27 | few | CASSSRGTWGETQYF | TGTGCCAGCAGTTCCCGAGGGACCTGGGGGGAGACCCAGTACTTC
13 | NA | TRBJ2-7 | TRBV7-2 | many | CASSFGGSYEQYF | TGTGCCAGCAGCTTCGGCGGTTCCTACGAGCAGTACTTC
19 | NA | TRBJ1-3 | TRBV20-1 | few | CSARDPSAGQFSGGNTIYF | TGCAGTGCTAGAGATCCCTCGGCAGGCCAATTCTCGGGTGGAAACACCATATATTTT
18 | NA | TRBJ2-3 | TRBV15 | NA | CATSRDPPQRRYTDTQYF | TGTGCCACCAGCAGAGATCCACCTCAAAGGCGGTACACAGATACGCAGTATTTT
16 | TRBD1 | TRBJ2-5 | TRBV7-8 | NA | CASSLEYRGASGAQYF | TGTGCCAGCAGCTTAGAGTACAGGGGGGCCTCTGGGGCCCAGTACTTC
15 | TRBD1 | TRBJ1-2 | TRBV7-2 | NA | CASSDVPGQGIDYTF | TGTGCCAGCAGCGACGTCCCGGGACAGGGCATTGACTACACCTTC
15 | TRBD1 | TRBJ2-5 | TRBV5-1 | many | CASSSRQGSQETQYF | TGCGCCAGCAGCTCCCGACAGGGATCCCAAGAGACCCAGTACTTC
18 | TRBD2 | TRBJ2-3 | TRBV11-2 | NA | CASSSPWAGGHGTDTQYF | TGTGCCAGCAGCTCCCCTTGGGCGGGGGGGCATGGCACAGATACGCAGTATTTT
13 | NA | TRBJ2-3 | TRBV7-6 | few | CASSDSTRDTQYF | TGTGCCAGCAGCGATAGCACTCGAGATACGCAGTATTTT
14 | NA | TRBJ1-1 | TRBV29-1 | few | CSSPGPWEGGEAFF | TGCAGCTCCCCGGGACCATGGGAGGGGGGTGAAGCTTTCTTT
17 | NA | TRBJ2-4 | TRBV7-6 | few | CASSLLYGGTAKNIQYF | TGTGCCAGCAGCTTGCTCTACGGGGGTACGGCCAAAAACATTCAGTACTTC
16 | TRBD2 | TRBJ2-3 | TRBV14 | few | CASSTRTSGGANTQYF | TGTGCCAGCAGCACACGGACTAGCGGGGGGGCCAATACGCAGTATTTT
16 | NA | TRBJ2-1 | TRBV6-6 | NA | CASSYSSLSSYNEQFF | TGTGCCAGCAGTTACAGCAGTTTGAGCTCCTACAATGAGCAGTTCTTC
13 | NA | TRBJ2-3 | TRBV6-6 | few | CASTRGLTDTQYF | TGTGCCAGCACGCGGGGACTCACAGATACGCAGTATTTT
14 | NA | TRBJ2-3 | TRBV5-1 | NA | CASSLASSADTQYF | TGCGCCAGCAGCTTGGCGTCTAGCGCAGATACGCAGTATTTT
16 | TRBD2 | TRBJ2-5 | TRBV5-1 | few | CASSSLAGGDRETQYF | TGCGCCAGCAGCTCCTTAGCGGGAGGGGACCGAGAGACCCAGTACTTC
16 | TRBD2 | TRBJ2-1 | TRBV27 | NA | CASSLTVAGGPGEQFF | TGTGCCAGCAGTTTAACGGTAGCGGGGGGGCCGGGTGAGCAGTTCTTC
15 | NA | TRBJ2-3 | TRBV7-3 | few | CASSFGGGSTDTQYF | TGTGCCAGCAGCTTCGGGGGCGGTAGCACAGATACGCAGTATTTT
13 | NA | TRBJ2-7 | TRBV6-5 | few | CASTGGNSYEQYF | TGTGCCAGCACCGGGGGTAATTCCTACGAGCAGTACTTC
15 | NA | TRBJ2-7 | TRBV4-1 | NA | CASSQVQGGYDEQYF | TGCGCCAGCAGCCAGGTCCAGGGAGGTTATGACGAGCAGTACTTC
14 | NA | TRBJ2-7 | TRBV18 | NA | CASSPGSGYHEQYF | TGTGCCAGCTCACCGGGCTCGGGTTATCACGAGCAGTACTTC